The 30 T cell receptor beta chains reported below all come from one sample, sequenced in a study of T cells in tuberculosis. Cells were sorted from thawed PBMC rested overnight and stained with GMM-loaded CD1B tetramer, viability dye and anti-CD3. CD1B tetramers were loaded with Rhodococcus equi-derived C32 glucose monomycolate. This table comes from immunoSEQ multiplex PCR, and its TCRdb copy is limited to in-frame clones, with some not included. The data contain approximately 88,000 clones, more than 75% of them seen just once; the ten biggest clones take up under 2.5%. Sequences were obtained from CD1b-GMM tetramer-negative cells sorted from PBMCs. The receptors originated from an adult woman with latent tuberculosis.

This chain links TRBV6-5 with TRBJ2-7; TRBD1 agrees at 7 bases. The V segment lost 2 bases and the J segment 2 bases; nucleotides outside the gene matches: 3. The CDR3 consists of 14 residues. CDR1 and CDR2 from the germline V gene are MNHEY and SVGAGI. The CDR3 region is CASSYAGTAYEQYF. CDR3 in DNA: TGTGCCAGCAGTTACGCTGGGACAGCCTACGAGCAGTACTTC.

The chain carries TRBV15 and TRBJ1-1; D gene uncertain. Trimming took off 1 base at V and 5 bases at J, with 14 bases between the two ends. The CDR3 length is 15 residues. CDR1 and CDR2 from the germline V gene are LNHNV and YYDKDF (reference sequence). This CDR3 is CATSRVGREPTEAFF. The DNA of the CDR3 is TGTGCCACCAGCAGAGTTGGTCGGGAGCCGACTGAAGCTTTCTTT.

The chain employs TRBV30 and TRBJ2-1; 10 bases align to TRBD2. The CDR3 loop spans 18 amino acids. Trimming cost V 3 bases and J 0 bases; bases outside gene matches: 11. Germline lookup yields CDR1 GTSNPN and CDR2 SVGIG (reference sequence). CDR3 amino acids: CAWRRSGGRESSYNEQFF. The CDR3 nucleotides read TGTGCCTGGAGGCGTAGCGGGGGGCGGGAGAGCTCCTACAATGAGCAGTTCTTC.

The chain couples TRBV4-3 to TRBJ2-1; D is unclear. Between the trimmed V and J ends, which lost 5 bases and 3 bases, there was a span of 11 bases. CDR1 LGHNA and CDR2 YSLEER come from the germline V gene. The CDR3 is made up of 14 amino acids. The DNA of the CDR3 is TGCGCCAGCAGCGCGCACGGGTACTACAATGAGCAGTTCTTC. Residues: CASSAHGYYNEQFF.

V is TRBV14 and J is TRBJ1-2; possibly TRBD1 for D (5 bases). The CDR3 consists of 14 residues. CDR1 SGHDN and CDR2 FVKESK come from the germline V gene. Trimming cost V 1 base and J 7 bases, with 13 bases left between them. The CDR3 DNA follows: TGTGCCAGCAGCCAAGGTTGGGCAGGGCTTGGCTACACCTTC. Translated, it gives CASSQGWAGLGYTF.

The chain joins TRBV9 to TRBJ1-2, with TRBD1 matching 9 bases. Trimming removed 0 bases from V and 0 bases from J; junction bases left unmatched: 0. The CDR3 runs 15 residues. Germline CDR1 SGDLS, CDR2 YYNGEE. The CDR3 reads CASSVGQGANYGYTF. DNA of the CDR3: TGTGCCAGCAGCGTAGGACAGGGGGCTAACTATGGCTACACCTTC.

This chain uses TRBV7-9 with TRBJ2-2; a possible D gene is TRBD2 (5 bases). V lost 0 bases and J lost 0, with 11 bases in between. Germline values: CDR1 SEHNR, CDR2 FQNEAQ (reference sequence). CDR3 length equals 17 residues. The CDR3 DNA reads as TGTGCCAGCAGCTTAGCCAGCGGCCTGGCGAACACCGGGGAGCTGTTTTTT. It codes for CASSLASGLANTGELFF. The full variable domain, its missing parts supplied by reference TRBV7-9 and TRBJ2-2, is DTGVSQNPRHKITKRGQNVTFRCDPISEHNRLYWYRQTLGQGPEFLTYFQNEAQLEKSRLLSDRFSAERPKGSFSTLEIQRTEQGDSAMYLCASSLASGLANTGELFFGEGSRLTVL.

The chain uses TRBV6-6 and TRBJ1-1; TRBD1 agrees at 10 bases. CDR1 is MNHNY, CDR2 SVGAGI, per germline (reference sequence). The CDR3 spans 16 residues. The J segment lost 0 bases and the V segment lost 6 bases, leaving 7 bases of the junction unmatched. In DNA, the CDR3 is TGTGCCAGCAGACCCGGGACAGGGGTTTTGAACACTGAAGCTTTCTTT. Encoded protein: CASRPGTGVLNTEAFF.

CDR3 sequence reads: CASSLGGLEEEQFF. CDR3 bases: TGTGCCAGCAGCTTGGGTGGCCTGGAGGAGGAGCAGTTCTTC. The chain combines TRBV7-3 with TRBJ2-1, with D possibly TRBD2 on 5 matching bases. The CDR3 sequence is 14 residues long. Trimming took off 3 bases at V and 10 bases at J, with 16 bases between the two ends. Looked up from germline, CDR1 is SGHTA and CDR2 is FQGTGA.

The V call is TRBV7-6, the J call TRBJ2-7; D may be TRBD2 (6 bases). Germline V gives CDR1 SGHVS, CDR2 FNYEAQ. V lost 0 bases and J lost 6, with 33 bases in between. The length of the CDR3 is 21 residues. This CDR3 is CASSLARPRGGSGGAVVEQYF. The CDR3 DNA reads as TGTGCCAGCAGCTTAGCGCGCCCGAGGGGAGGTTCTGGAGGGGCAGTAGTCGAGCAGTACTTC.

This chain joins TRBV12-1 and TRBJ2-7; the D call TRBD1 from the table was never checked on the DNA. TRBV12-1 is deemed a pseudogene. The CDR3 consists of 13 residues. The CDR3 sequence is CASDRGRGWEQYF. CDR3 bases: TGTGCCAGCGACAGGGGGCGAGGATGGGAGCAGTACTTC.

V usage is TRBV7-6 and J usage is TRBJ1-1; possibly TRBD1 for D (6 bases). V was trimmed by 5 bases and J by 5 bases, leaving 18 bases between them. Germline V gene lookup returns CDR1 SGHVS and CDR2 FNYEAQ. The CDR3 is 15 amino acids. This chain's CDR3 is CASSVDSIGKTEAFF. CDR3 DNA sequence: TGTGCCAGCAGCGTGGACAGTATAGGGAAAACTGAAGCTTTCTTT.

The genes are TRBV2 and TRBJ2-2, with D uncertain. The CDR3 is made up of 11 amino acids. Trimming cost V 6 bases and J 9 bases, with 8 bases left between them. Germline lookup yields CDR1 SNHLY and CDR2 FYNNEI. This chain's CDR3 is CASSPIRELFF. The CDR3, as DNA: TGTGCCAGCAGCCCTATTAGGGAGCTGTTTTTT.

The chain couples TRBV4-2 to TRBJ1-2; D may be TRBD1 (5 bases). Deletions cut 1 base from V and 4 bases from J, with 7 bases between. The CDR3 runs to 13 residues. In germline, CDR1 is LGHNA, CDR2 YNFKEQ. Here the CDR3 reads CASSQGTTYGYTF. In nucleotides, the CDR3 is TGTGCCAGCAGCCAAGGGACAACCTATGGCTACACCTTC.

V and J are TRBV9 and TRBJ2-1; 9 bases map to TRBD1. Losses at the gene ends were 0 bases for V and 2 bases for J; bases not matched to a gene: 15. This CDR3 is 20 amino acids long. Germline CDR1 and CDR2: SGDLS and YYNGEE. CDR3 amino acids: CASSVATGQGFGRTYNEQFF. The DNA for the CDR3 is TGTGCCAGCAGCGTAGCTACGGGACAGGGTTTCGGGCGAACCTACAATGAGCAGTTCTTC.

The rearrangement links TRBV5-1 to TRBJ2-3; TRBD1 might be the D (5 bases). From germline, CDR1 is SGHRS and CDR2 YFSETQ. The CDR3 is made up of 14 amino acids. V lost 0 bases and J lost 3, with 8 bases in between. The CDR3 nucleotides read TGCGCCAGCAGCTTGGATAGGGGTACAGATACGCAGTATTTT. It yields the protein CASSLDRGTDTQYF.

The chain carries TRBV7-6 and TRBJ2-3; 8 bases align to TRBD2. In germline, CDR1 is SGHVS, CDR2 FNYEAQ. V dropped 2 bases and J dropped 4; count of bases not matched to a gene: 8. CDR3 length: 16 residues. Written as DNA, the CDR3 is TGTGCCAGCAGCTTAAGTGCCGGGGGGGCCGCAGATACGCAGTATTTT. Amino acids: CASSLSAGGAADTQYF.

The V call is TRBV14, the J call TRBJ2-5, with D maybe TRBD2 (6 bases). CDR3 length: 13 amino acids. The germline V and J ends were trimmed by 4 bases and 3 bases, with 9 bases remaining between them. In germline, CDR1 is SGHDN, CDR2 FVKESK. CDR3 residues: CASSRGLKETQYF. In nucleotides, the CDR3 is TGTGCCAGCAGCCGAGGACTAAAAGAGACCCAGTACTTC.

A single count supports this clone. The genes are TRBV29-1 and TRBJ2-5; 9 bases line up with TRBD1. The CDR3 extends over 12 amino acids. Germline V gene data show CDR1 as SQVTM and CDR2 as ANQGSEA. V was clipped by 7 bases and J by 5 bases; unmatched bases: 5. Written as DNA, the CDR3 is TGCAGCGCCCAAGGGACAGGGGAGACCCAGTACTTC. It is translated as CSAQGTGETQYF. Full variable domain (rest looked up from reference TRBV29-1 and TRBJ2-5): SAVISQKPSRDICQRGTSLTIQCQVDSQVTMMFWYRQQPGQSLTLIATANQGSEATYESGFVIDKFPISRPNLTFSTLTVSNMSPEDSSIYLCSAQGTGETQYFGPGTRLLVL.

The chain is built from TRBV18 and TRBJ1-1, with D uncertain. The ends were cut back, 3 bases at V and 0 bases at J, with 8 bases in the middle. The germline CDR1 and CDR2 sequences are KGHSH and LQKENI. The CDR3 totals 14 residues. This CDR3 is CASSPLGVNTEAFF. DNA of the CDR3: TGTGCCAGCTCACCGCTAGGCGTGAACACTGAAGCTTTCTTT.

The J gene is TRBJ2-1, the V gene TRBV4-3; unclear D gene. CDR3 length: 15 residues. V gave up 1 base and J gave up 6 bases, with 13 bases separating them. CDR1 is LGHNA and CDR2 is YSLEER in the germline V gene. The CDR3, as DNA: TGCGCCAGCAGCCAAGTATTTCCAGGAAGCAATGAGCAGTTCTTC. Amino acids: CASSQVFPGSNEQFF.

The CDR3 DNA reads as TGTGCCAGCAGTGATAAGGTGGCGGGGGGTATCACCGGGGAGCTGTTTTTT. Encoded protein: CASSDKVAGGITGELFF. The chain is built from TRBV6-1 and TRBJ2-2; 8 bases agree with TRBD2. The V gene's germline CDR1 is MNHNS and CDR2 SASEGT. The CDR3 has 17 amino acids. V shed 3 bases and J 4 bases; nucleotides not matched to a gene: 10.

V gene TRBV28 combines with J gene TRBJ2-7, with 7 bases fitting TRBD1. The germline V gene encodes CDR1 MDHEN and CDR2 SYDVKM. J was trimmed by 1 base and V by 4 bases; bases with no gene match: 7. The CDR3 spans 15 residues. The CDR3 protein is CASSYRQGRSYEQYV. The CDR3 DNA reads TGTGCCAGCAGTTACCGACAGGGAAGGTCCTACGAGCAGTACGTC.

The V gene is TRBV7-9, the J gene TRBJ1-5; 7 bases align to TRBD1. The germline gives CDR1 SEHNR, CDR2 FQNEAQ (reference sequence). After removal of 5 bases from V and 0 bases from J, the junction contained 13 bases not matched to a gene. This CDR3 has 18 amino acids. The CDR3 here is CASSLQPRGAYSNQPQHF. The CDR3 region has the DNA TGTGCCAGCAGCCTCCAGCCCAGGGGGGCTTATAGCAATCAGCCCCAGCATTTT.

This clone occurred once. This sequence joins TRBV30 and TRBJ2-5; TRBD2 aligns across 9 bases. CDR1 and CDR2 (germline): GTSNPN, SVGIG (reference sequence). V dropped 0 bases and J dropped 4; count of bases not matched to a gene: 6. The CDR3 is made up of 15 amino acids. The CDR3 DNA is TGTGCCTGGAGTGTAGGGGGTAGCGGGGGAGAGACCCAGTACTTC. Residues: CAWSVGGSGGETQYF.

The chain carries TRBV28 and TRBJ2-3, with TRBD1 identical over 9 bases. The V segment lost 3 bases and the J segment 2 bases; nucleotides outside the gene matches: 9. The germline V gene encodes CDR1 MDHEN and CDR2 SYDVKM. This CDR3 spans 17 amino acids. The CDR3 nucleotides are TGTGCCAGCAGTTTCCCCCGGGACAGGGCACTCACAGATACGCAGTATTTT. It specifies CASSFPRDRALTDTQYF.

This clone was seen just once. As DNA, the CDR3 is TGTGCCAGTAGTCTCCCGGGAAGCAATCAGCCCCAGCATTTT. Translated, it gives CASSLPGSNQPQHF. V is TRBV19 and J is TRBJ1-5; D ambiguous. The germline CDR1 and CDR2 sequences are LNHDA and SQIVND (reference sequence). Deletions cut 5 bases from V and 1 base from J, with 9 bases between. The CDR3 loop spans 14 amino acids.

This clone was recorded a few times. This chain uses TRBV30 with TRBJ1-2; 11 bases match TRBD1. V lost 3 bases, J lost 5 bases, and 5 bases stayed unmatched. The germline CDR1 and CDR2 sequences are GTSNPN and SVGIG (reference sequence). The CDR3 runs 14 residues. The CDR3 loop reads CAWRGGTGGYGYTF. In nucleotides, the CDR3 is TGTGCCTGGAGGGGGGGGACAGGGGGGTATGGCTACACCTTC.

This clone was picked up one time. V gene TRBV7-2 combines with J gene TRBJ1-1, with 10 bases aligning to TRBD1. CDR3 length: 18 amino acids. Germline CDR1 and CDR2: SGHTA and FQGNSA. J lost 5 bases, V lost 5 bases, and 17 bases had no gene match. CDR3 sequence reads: CASSESDRGTSGRTEAFF. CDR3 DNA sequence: TGTGCCAGCAGCGAATCGGACAGGGGGACCTCGGGAAGGACTGAAGCTTTCTTT.

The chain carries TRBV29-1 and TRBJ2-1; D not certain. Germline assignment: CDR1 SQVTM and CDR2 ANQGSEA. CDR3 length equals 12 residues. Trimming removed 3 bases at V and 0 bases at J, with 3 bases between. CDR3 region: CSVDSSYNEQFF. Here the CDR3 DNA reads TGCAGCGTTGATAGCTCCTACAATGAGCAGTTCTTC.